This record concerns one T cell receptor beta chain sequence. Its antigen specificity is not known. The record has no base qualities; no much larger clone is one base away. This record belongs to a study of blood T cell repertoires in COVID-19 (dated by TCRdb to 2020 to 2022). Concerning the study at large: Samples covering the acute and convalescent phases of COVID-19 were provided by collaborators in the United States, Italy and Spain. The prospective study material was composed of cDNA or gDNA derived from T cells, B-cell-depleted T cells, or PBMCs. Deeply sampled blood TCRbeta repertoires from subjects exposed to, actively infected with, or recovered from COVID-19 were included in the dataset. The repertoires were released in a freely available public database meant as a resource for research on the immune response to SARS-CoV-2. The samples were drawn from the first 160 participants of the ongoing ImmuneRACE study and from over a thousand subjects provided by 6 global collaborators. The sample metadata nearly always contained a de-identified subject ID, COVID-19 status, age in years and sex. Where available, HLA class I and class II types were taken from metadata supplied by the sample provider and were not determined by assay-based typing.

In the prospective study, participants were about 18 to 100 years old, resided in about two dozen geographic areas of the United States, and were enrolled through a virtual design. In the prospective study, cohorts were assigned on the basis of participant-reported clinical history obtained from a screening survey and a study questionnaire. Recovered participants in ImmuneRACE Cohort 3 were defined as having two consecutive negative NP/OP PCR tests, clearance from a healthcare professional, or resolution of symptoms. Each participant in the prospective study had whole blood, serum and a nasopharyngeal or oropharyngeal swab collected by mobile phlebotomists. Prospective study participants could optionally give additional blood draws and questionnaires over an approximately two-month period. Before DNA extraction, prospective study blood samples were shipped either frozen or at room temperature.

The CDR3 sequence holds 13 residues, the cysteine and phenylalanine included. Only the CDR3 region is kept as DNA, spanning 39 bases read in frame from base 1. CDR1 and CDR2 are read off the germline V gene as MNHEY and SVGAGI. V was cut back by 4 bases and J by 0 bases, leaving a gap of 4 bases between them. The investigation overall reported the following: The amount of clinical and demographic metadata varied by source and participant and was provided uncurated.

The immunoSEQ Assay, a bias-controlled multiplex PCR, was used to amplify TCRbeta CDR3 regions from genomic DNA. The study's own analysis went as follows. The number of nucleated cells in each sample was estimated by amplification of reference gene primers within the assay. To quantify the absolute abundance of each unique TCRbeta CDR3 rearrangement, sequence reads were collapsed and filtered. For each sample, productive Simpson clonality was calculated as the square root of Simpson's diversity index over productive rearrangements. TCRdb limited this immuneACCESS table to in-frame rearrangements with V and J called. A share of clones is missing; checked studies link under half to unresolved V genes, and the rest is unexplained. The V and J calls and clone size were taken over from that table, and D and trimming were inferred from the DNA. Counted in this sample were roughly 330,000 clones; more than 75% of them appeared once. 5.3% of the sample is in the top ten clones.

The sequence links TRBV6-5 to TRBJ1-5; no D gene call is confident. Sequencing was performed on PBMCs or T cells enriched from blood (not recorded which). The TCR was taken from a woman in her thirties who had recovered from COVID-19. The bases are TGTGCCAGCAGTTCAGATAGCAATCAGCCCCAGCATTTT. Its coded protein is CASSSDSNQPQHF.